This record concerns one T cell receptor (beta chain) sequence. The germline gives CDR1 LGHDT, CDR2 YNNKEL (reference sequence). Trimming removed 3 bases from V and 7 bases from J; junction bases left unmatched: 18. The CDR3 is 17 residues long. In the study's own analysis: Amplification with reference gene primers provided the estimates of nucleated cell counts. Clones were sequenced by immunoSEQ multiplex PCR, and TCRdb holds only the in-frame ones, with some missing. V, J and clone size reflect that table, while D and trimming were determined from the DNA. Among about 80,000 clones listed, approximately 90% were seen once. This sample was taken from a study of blood T cell repertoires in COVID-19. Looking at the study overall: Spain, Italy and the United States supplied samples that represented acute and convalescent COVID-19.

The sequencing input was peripheral blood. The receptor was derived from an elderly woman with acute or convalescent COVID-19. The chain uses TRBV3-1 (or the pseudogene TRBV3-2) and TRBJ2-7, with 7 bases identical to TRBD2. CDR3 in amino acids: CASSQYPSGTRSGEQYF. CDR3 nucleotide sequence: TGTGCCAGCAGCCAGTACCCAAGCGGGACCCGATCGGGGGAGCAGTACTTC.